This TCR beta chain was found in a study of blood T cell repertoires in COVID-19. Background on the study: Sources were T cells, B-cell-depleted T cells, or PBMCs; the material itself was cDNA or gDNA.

In germline, CDR1 is KGHSH, CDR2 LQKENI. The J segment lost 7 bases and the V segment lost 0 bases, leaving 10 bases of the junction unmatched. CDR3 length: 18 amino acids. In this sample, this clone turned up a few times. In the authors' workflow: Researchers report that nucleated cell counts were estimated from reference gene primer amplification. TCRdb keeps only in-frame clones here, not all; method: immunoSEQ multiplex PCR. V and J calls and clone size are those listed in that table; D and trimming were worked out from the DNA. The sample gives 150,000 to 200,000 clones, approximately 79% of which show up once; about 3% is in the top ten.

This receptor was obtained from an elderly woman with acute or convalescent COVID-19. The specimen was peripheral blood. The rearrangement uses TRBV18 and TRBJ2-2; 11 bases are shared with TRBD1. CDR3 DNA sequence: TGTGCCAGCTCACCACCGGGACAGGGGGTCGCGCGTGGCGGGGAGCTGTTTTTT. Protein product: CASSPPGQGVARGGELFF.